Within the sample, the clone carrying this TCR beta chain is large. This CDR3 has 14 amino acids. Trimming removed 0 bases from V and 1 base from J, with 6 bases in between. Looked up from germline, CDR1 is KGHSH and CDR2 is LQKENI. The source of the sample is a study of sequential checkpoint blockade in melanoma. Study-level background: TCRbeta immunosequencing was performed on DNA from 75 to 95 pretreatment melanoma tumor samples. Around 21 patients had tumor biopsies before treatment and at week 13.

TCRdb keeps only in-frame clones here, not all; method: immunoSEQ multiplex PCR. The repertoire consists of roughly 3,000 clones, with around a sixth occurring once and the leading ten covering approximately 15%. Treatment indicated: randomized to nivolumab then ipilimumab (arm A) or the reverse (arm B). Patients had received no earlier DNA-damaging chemotherapy. Material: tumor tissue (inferred from file names), obtained from a patient given nivolumab and ipilimumab in sequence. V is TRBV18 and J is TRBJ1-1; D is unresolved. This sequence originates from a human donor with melanoma. The CDR3 here is CASSPPVTNTEAFF. CDR3 sequence (DNA): TGTGCCAGCTCACCACCTGTTACGAACACTGAAGCTTTCTTT.